This entry lists 24 T cell receptor beta chains sequenced from one sample in a study of response to subunit inactivated influenza vaccine. TCRdb processed the RT-PCR reads anew with MiXCR; each CDR3 protein has one entry. The sample includes around 580,000 distinct CDR3 sequences, over 9.5% of them seen just once. Here the sequenced sample was PBMCs from blood, taken on the day of vaccination. The receptors were gathered from a middle-aged man who received an inactivated influenza vaccine.

This clonotype was detected many times. CDR3 sequence reads: CASSLGWEPFGMDYTF. CDR3 DNA sequence: TGCGCCAGCAGCTTGGGCTGGGAACCCTTCGGGATGGACTACACCTTC. The chain recombines TRBV5-1 with TRBJ1-2; D is undetermined. Germline CDR1 is SGHRS and CDR2 is YFSETQ. The CDR3 runs to 16 residues. V dropped 0 bases and J dropped 10 bases, with 22 bases sitting between them.

This clonotype was detected a few times. CDR3 in amino acids: CAISPTSGGPNTGELFF. The DNA of the CDR3 is TGTGCCATCAGTCCGACTAGCGGGGGGCCGAACACCGGGGAGCTGTTTTTT. This sequence joins TRBV10-3 and TRBJ2-2; 13 positions match TRBD2. Germline V gene data show CDR1 as ENHRY and CDR2 as SYGVKD. The CDR3 loop spans 17 amino acids. V lost 5 bases to trimming and J lost 0 bases; unmatched junction nucleotides: 3.

The V call is TRBV7-9, the J call TRBJ2-1; TRBD2 agrees at 7 bases. The CDR3 consists of 16 residues. CDR1 is SEHNR, CDR2 FQNEAQ, per germline (reference sequence). Germline trimming cut 5 bases from V and 0 bases from J; bases unmatched to any gene: 7. The CDR3 sequence is CASSPWRGSSYNEQFF. DNA for the CDR3: TGTGCCAGCAGCCCGTGGCGGGGGAGCTCCTACAATGAGCAGTTCTTC. The full variable domain, with the rest looked up from reference TRBV7-9 and TRBJ2-1, is DTGVSQNPRHKITKRGQNVTFRCDPISEHNRLYWYRQTLGQGPEFLTYFQNEAQLEKSRLLSDRFSAERPKGSFSTLEIQRTEQGDSAMYLCASSPWRGSSYNEQFFGPGTRLTVL.

This clonotype was seen only a few times. CDR3 sequence: CASSLGPGDYGYTF. In DNA form, the CDR3 reads TGTGCCAGCAGCTTAGGGCCAGGAGACTATGGCTACACCTTC. V usage is TRBV7-2 and J usage is TRBJ1-2; D unclear. V lost 1 base, J lost 3 bases, and 9 bases lay in between. The CDR3 consists of 14 residues. Germline V CDR1 and CDR2: SGHTA, FQGNSA.

The chain is built from TRBV28 and TRBJ2-7; D remains ambiguous. Germline V gene lookup returns CDR1 MDHEN and CDR2 SYDVKM. Trimming took off 3 bases at V and 0 bases at J, with 9 bases between the two ends. This CDR3 spans 14 amino acids. CDR3 coding DNA: TGTGCCAGCAGTTTCGAAGGGTTCTCCTACGAGCAGTACTTC. Translating gives CASSFEGFSYEQYF. Full variable domain (rest looked up from reference TRBV28 and TRBJ2-7): DVKVTQSSRYLVKRTGEKVFLECVQDMDHENMFWYRQDPGLGLRLIYFSYDVKMKEKGDIPEGYSVSREKKERFSLILESASTNQTSMYLCASSFEGFSYEQYFGPGTRLTVT.

This clonotype has only a few counts. The V call is TRBV29-1, the J call TRBJ2-7; TRBD2 matches at 8 bases. Trimming removed 5 bases from V and 2 bases from J; junction bases left unmatched: 11. Germline-derived CDR1 and CDR2 are SQVTM and ANQGSEA. The CDR3 is 15 residues long. The chain's CDR3 is CSVMTLRTSPYEQYF. In DNA, the CDR3 is TGCAGCGTTATGACCCTAAGGACTAGCCCCTACGAGCAGTACTTC.

The sample holds many counts of this clonotype. This CDR3 is CASSGGGSINEQFF. The CDR3 DNA reads TGTGCCAGCAGTGGAGGCGGGAGTATCAATGAGCAGTTCTTC. The chain combines TRBV6-4 with TRBJ2-1; 7 positions match TRBD2. Germline lookup yields CDR1 MRHNA and CDR2 SNTAGT. The CDR3 contains 14 residues. The junction had 6 bases not matched to a gene; V was cut back by 4 bases and J by 6 bases.

V gene TRBV20-1 combines with J gene TRBJ2-1; TRBD1 agrees at 10 bases. J was trimmed by 8 bases and V by 2 bases; bases with no gene match: 6. CDR1 DFQATT and CDR2 SNEGSKA come from the germline V gene (reference sequence). The CDR3 covers 14 residues. The CDR3 here is CSARLGQGLYEQFF. The CDR3 bases are TGCAGTGCTAGATTGGGACAGGGGCTCTATGAGCAGTTCTTC.

The gene calls are TRBV20-1 and TRBJ2-5; D possibly corresponds to TRBD1 (6 bases). CDR3 size: 12 residues. Germline V gives CDR1 DFQATT, CDR2 SNEGSKA (reference sequence). Trimming removed 7 bases from V and 0 bases from J, with 9 bases in between. The CDR3 bases are TGCAGTGGAAGGACAGACCAAGAGACCCAGTACTTC. Its protein product is CSGRTDQETQYF.

The table lists this clonotype with a few counts. The chain uses TRBV28 and TRBJ2-1, with D uncertain. Deletions cut 3 bases from V and 8 bases from J, with 20 bases between. Germline V gene data show CDR1 as MDHEN and CDR2 as SYDVKM. The CDR3 has 16 residues. The CDR3 DNA follows: TGTGCCAGCAGTTTCAACCTCGGATTTAGCAACCATGAGCAGTTCTTC. Protein sequence: CASSFNLGFSNHEQFF.

This chain connects TRBV7-9 to TRBJ1-2, with 7 bases that match TRBD1. The V and J ends lost 2 bases and 8 bases, in that order; junction bases with no gene match: 5. This CDR3 region has 13 residues. CDR1 SEHNR and CDR2 FQNEAQ come from the germline V gene (reference sequence). The CDR3 region has the DNA TGTGCCAGCAGCTTATTGGGGACAGCGGGCTACACCTTC. This codes for CASSLLGTAGYTF.

J is TRBJ2-5 and V is TRBV12-3 or TRBV12-4; tentative D call: TRBD1 (6 bases). Deletions cut 7 bases from V and 4 bases from J, with 19 bases between. The CDR3 runs 15 residues. The CDR3 DNA reads TGTGCCAGCACTAAAACAGGGTTCGGTAGAGAGACCCAGTACTTC. This codes for CASTKTGFGRETQYF.

This clonotype was seen a handful of times. The chain recombines TRBV12-3 or TRBV12-4 with TRBJ2-1; TRBD2 aligns across 8 bases. V gave up 10 bases and J gave up 6 bases; unmatched junction bases: 11. The CDR3 contains 14 residues. The CDR3 sequence is CATSDERGLNEQFF. For the CDR3, the DNA is TGTGCCACCAGCGATGAGCGGGGGCTCAATGAGCAGTTCTTC.

This chain links TRBV6-2 or TRBV6-3 with TRBJ2-7, with D possibly matching TRBD1 (6 bases). Germline V CDR1 and CDR2: MNHEY, SVGEGT. The CDR3 contains 13 residues. The germline V and J ends were trimmed by 6 bases and 0 bases, with 9 bases remaining between them. CDR3 nucleotide sequence: TGTGCCAGCAGAGTGACAGGCTCCTACGAGCAGTACTTC. Its protein product is CASRVTGSYEQYF.

The chain combines TRBV9 with TRBJ1-6; possible D gene TRBD1, 6 bases. The germline V and J ends were trimmed by 4 bases and 0 bases, with 14 bases remaining between them. Germline values: CDR1 SGDLS, CDR2 YYNGEE. This CDR3 contains 17 residues. The CDR3: CASSNRGGSSYNSPLHF. Written as DNA, the CDR3 is TGTGCCAGCAGCAACCGAGGGGGGAGCTCCTATAATTCACCCCTCCACTTT.

This chain uses TRBV20-1 with TRBJ2-1; TRBD2 agrees at 10 bases. Per germline, CDR1 DFQATT and CDR2 SNEGSKA (reference sequence). Trimming cost V 6 bases and J 4 bases; bases outside gene matches: 6. The CDR3 extends over 14 amino acids. The CDR3 coding sequence is TGCAGTGCGCTACCTAGCGGGGGTTACAATGAGCAGTTCTTC. Translation: CSALPSGGYNEQFF.

This clonotype has a handful of counts. This chain links TRBV6-5 with TRBJ2-1, with TRBD2 matching over 13 bases. V shed 3 bases and J 2 bases; nucleotides not matched to a gene: 7. This CDR3 has 18 amino acids. Looked up from germline, CDR1 is MNHEY and CDR2 is SVGAGI. CDR3 DNA: TGTGCCAGCAGTTATGTCTCGACTAGCGGGGGGCCCTACAATGAGCAGTTCTTC. The encoded protein is CASSYVSTSGGPYNEQFF.

This clonotype was found many times. The genes are TRBV12-3 or TRBV12-4 and TRBJ1-2; D gene uncertain. Trimming shortened V by 8 bases and J by 4 bases, and 14 bases separated the two germline ends. The CDR3 loop spans 13 amino acids. CDR3 sequence: CASGATVTYGYTF. As DNA, the CDR3 is TGTGCCAGCGGAGCCACGGTTACCTATGGCTACACCTTC.

The rearrangement uses TRBV29-1 and TRBJ2-4; D remains ambiguous. The CDR3 is 13 amino acids. V shed 4 bases and J shed 2 bases, with 9 bases lying between them. The germline V gene encodes CDR1 SQVTM and CDR2 ANQGSEA. CDR3: CSVVAETKNIQYF. Here the CDR3 DNA reads TGCAGCGTTGTAGCAGAAACCAAAAACATTCAGTACTTC.

The chain links TRBV20-1 to TRBJ1-1; D is uncertain. CDR1 DFQATT and CDR2 SNEGSKA come from the germline V gene (reference sequence). This CDR3 contains 10 residues. Trimming removed 5 bases from V and 7 bases from J, with 8 bases in between. The CDR3 DNA is TGCAGTGCTCGTGCCTATGAAGCTTTCTTT. The encoded protein is CSARAYEAFF.

The chain has TRBV18 and TRBJ1-5, with TRBD1 matching 8 bases. With 3 bases clipped from V and 9 bases from J, the junction kept 7 bases outside the gene matches. Germline-derived CDR1 and CDR2 are KGHSH and LQKENI. The length of the CDR3 is 14 residues. The CDR3 reads CASSPDGTGRPQHF. CDR3 in DNA: TGTGCCAGCTCACCCGATGGGACAGGCCGGCCCCAGCATTTT.

This CDR3 reads CASSRMRWGTTEAFF. In DNA, the CDR3 is TGTGCCAGCAGCCGTATGAGGTGGGGGACCACTGAAGCTTTCTTT. The chain is built from TRBV5-6 and TRBJ1-1, with D maybe TRBD1 (5 bases). Trimming took off 4 bases at V and 4 bases at J, with 17 bases between the two ends. Per the germline V gene, CDR1 is SGHDT and CDR2 is YYEEEE. This CDR3 has 15 residues.

The chain is built from TRBV7-2 and TRBJ2-2; 9 bases line up with TRBD2. The CDR3 has 17 amino acids. Germline CDR1 SGHTA, CDR2 FQGNSA. The V segment lost 1 base and the J segment 1 base; nucleotides outside the gene matches: 4. The chain's CDR3 is CASSLVGLAWNTGELFF. DNA for the CDR3: TGTGCCAGCAGCTTAGTGGGACTAGCCTGGAACACCGGGGAGCTGTTTTTT.

The rearrangement links TRBV20-1 to TRBJ2-1, with a tentative D call TRBD1 (5 bases). CDR3 length: 11 residues. V shed 3 bases and J shed 12 bases, with 12 bases lying between them. Germline V gene lookup returns CDR1 DFQATT and CDR2 SNEGSKA (reference sequence). CDR3 sequence reads: CSASLRVGQFF. DNA of the CDR3: TGCAGTGCTAGTCTCAGGGTAGGGCAGTTCTTC.